The entry that follows covers one T cell receptor (beta chain) sequence. Its antigen is unidentified. The sample is drawn from a study of cytomegalovirus exposure and HLA in healthy donors. Study observations and caveats: Excluded were some V segments that proved indistinguishable, including TRBV6-2 and TRBV6-3.

The CDR3 covers 13 residues. Trimming pared 5 bases from V and 5 bases from J, leaving 12 bases between. In germline, CDR1 is LNHNV, CDR2 YYDKDF (reference sequence). A multiplex PCR was run with 60 Vbeta primers and 13 Jbeta primers. Repertoires were generated with immunoSEQ multiplex PCR, while TCRdb's copy carries only in-frame clones and drops some. In the table there are about 90,000 clones, around 84% of which are singletons. Unrecorded immune exposure was likely among donors, who were nominally healthy when sampled. The sample consisted of PBMCs. This sequence was found in a man younger than 30 in good health and CMV-seronegative. The chain is built from TRBV15 and TRBJ1-1; perhaps TRBD1 as D (6 bases). The CDR3 spells CATSQGFRTEAFF. As DNA, the CDR3 is TGTGCCACCAGCCAGGGGTTCCGGACTGAAGCTTTCTTT.